Listed below are T cell receptor beta chains from one sample, sequenced in a study of blood T cells in healthy people across ages. TCRdb recomputed calls from the 5' RACE reads with MiXCR, one row per CDR3 protein. The table includes fewer than 2,000,000 distinct CDR3 sequences, about 31% detected once. Sequenced input: blood. The receptors originated from a woman in her 30s in good health. The CDR3 runs from the conserved cysteine through the conserved F or W. Each record gives: J gene, V gene, D gene, clone size, CDR3 DNA, CDR3 protein. D genes are given only for firm matches. Rows give clone size only sometimes, using once, few, many, or a class for an expanded clone.

J: TRBJ2-4; V: TRBV13; D: NA; size: few; DNA: TGTGCCAGCAGCCGACGGGACTCAAAAGGGAACATTCAGTACTTC; CDR3: CASSRRDSKGNIQYF
J: TRBJ1-3; V: TRBV9; D: NA; size: NA; DNA: TGTGCCAGCAGCAGCCGCGATGAGAGCTCTGGAAACACCATATATTTT; CDR3: CASSSRDESSGNTIYF
J: TRBJ2-1; V: TRBV3-1; D: TRBD2; size: few; DNA: TGTGCCAGCAGCCAAGATATAGCGGGAGTCTTCTACAATGAGCAGTTCTTC; CDR3: CASSQDIAGVFYNEQFF
J: TRBJ1-2; V: TRBV20-1; D: TRBD1; size: NA; DNA: TGCAGTGCTAGGGACAGGTTAAAGAACTATGGCTACACCTTC; CDR3: CSARDRLKNYGYTF
J: TRBJ2-1; V: TRBV9; D: TRBD2; size: NA; DNA: TGTGCCAGCAGCGAATTTTTTAGCGGGAGGGGTAACAATGAGCAGTTCTTC; CDR3: CASSEFFSGRGNNEQFF
J: TRBJ2-4; V: TRBV27; D: TRBD1; size: NA; DNA: TGTGCCAGCCTTCAGGGGGCCGGGGCCAAAAACATTCAGTACTTC; CDR3: CASLQGAGAKNIQYF
J: TRBJ1-1; V: TRBV6-6; D: NA; size: NA; DNA: TGTGCCAGCAGTCGGACGGGTAACATGAACACTGAAGCTTTCTTT; CDR3: CASSRTGNMNTEAFF
J: TRBJ2-3; V: TRBV12-3/TRBV12-4; D: TRBD1; size: few; DNA: TGTGCCAGCAGAGCCCTGGGACAGGTTCATTATACGCAGTATTTT; CDR3: CASRALGQVHYTQYF
J: TRBJ2-1; V: TRBV7-9; D: TRBD1; size: NA; DNA: TGTGCCAGCAGCTACGGGACAGCTAGGGATGAGCAGTTCTTC; CDR3: CASSYGTARDEQFF
J: TRBJ2-1; V: TRBV27; D: TRBD1; size: NA; DNA: TGTGCCATCAGGACAGGCTCCTACAATGAGCAGTTCTTC; CDR3: CAIRTGSYNEQFF
J: TRBJ2-1; V: TRBV9; D: TRBD2; size: NA; DNA: TGTGCCAGCAGCGTAGGACTAGCGGGGGGTCGCTCCTACAATGAGCAGTTCTTC; CDR3: CASSVGLAGGRSYNEQFF
J: TRBJ2-3; V: TRBV5-1; D: TRBD2; size: NA; DNA: TGCGCCAGCAAACTAGCGGGATTGGGCACAGATACGCAGTATTTT; CDR3: CASKLAGLGTDTQYF
J: TRBJ2-1; V: TRBV7-7; D: TRBD1; size: few; DNA: TGTGCCAGCAGCTTACGGGTTTGGGACAGGGGAAATGAGCAGTTCTTC; CDR3: CASSLRVWDRGNEQFF
J: TRBJ2-7; V: TRBV7-9; D: NA; size: NA; DNA: TGTGCCAGCAGCCCGTGGACTACGGACTCCGAGCAGTACTTC; CDR3: CASSPWTTDSEQYF
J: TRBJ2-2; V: TRBV7-9; D: TRBD2; size: NA; DNA: TGTGCCAGCAGCTTACTCCCACTAGCGAAGGTGGACACCGGGGAGCTGTTTTTT; CDR3: CASSLLPLAKVDTGELFF
J: TRBJ1-2; V: TRBV9; D: NA; size: few; DNA: TGTGCCAGCAGCCAAGGAGGTTACCGCTATGGCTACACCTTC; CDR3: CASSQGGYRYGYTF
J: TRBJ1-1; V: TRBV5-1; D: NA; size: NA; DNA: TGCGCCAGCAGCCCGGCCCCAGACCTTGAAGCTTTCTTT; CDR3: CASSPAPDLEAFF
J: TRBJ2-7; V: TRBV9; D: TRBD2; size: NA; DNA: TGTGCCAGCAGCGTAGGGCGGGAGACCTCCTACGAGCAGTACTTC; CDR3: CASSVGRETSYEQYF
J: TRBJ2-1; V: TRBV9; D: TRBD2; size: few; DNA: TGTGCCAGCAGCTCCCGGAAGGCACGCGACGCAGCGGGGGGCCTCAATGAGCAGTTCTTC; CDR3: CASSSRKARDAAGGLNEQFF
J: TRBJ2-5; V: TRBV29-1; D: NA; size: many; DNA: TGCAGCGTGAGAAGGTTGGGGGAGACCCAGTACTTC; CDR3: CSVRRLGETQYF
J: TRBJ2-7; V: TRBV6-6; D: TRBD1; size: NA; DNA: TGTGCCAGCAGTCCTCAACAGGGGTCGGCCCACGAGCAGTACTTC; CDR3: CASSPQQGSAHEQYF
J: TRBJ2-7; V: TRBV5-6; D: TRBD1; size: NA; DNA: TGTGCCAGCAGCTTGGCAAGGGACAGGGGTGACGAGCAGTACTTC; CDR3: CASSLARDRGDEQYF
J: TRBJ2-1; V: TRBV30; D: TRBD2; size: once; DNA: TGTGCCTGGAGGGTTCAATCGTACGGGAGGAATGTGGTGAATGAGCAGTTCTTC; CDR3: CAWRVQSYGRNVVNEQFF
J: TRBJ2-1; V: TRBV2; D: NA; size: few; DNA: TGTGCCAGCAGGGGAGACTACTCCTACAATGAGCAGTTCTTC; CDR3: CASRGDYSYNEQFF
J: TRBJ1-6; V: TRBV11-2; D: NA; size: NA; DNA: TGTGCCAGCAGCTTAACCGCCGGGGATTCACCCCTCCACTTT; CDR3: CASSLTAGDSPLHF
J: TRBJ1-6; V: TRBV5-1; D: NA; size: NA; DNA: TGCGCCAGCAGCGTGCTTGGGACGGATTCTTCGACACCCCTCCACTTT; CDR3: CASSVLGTDSSTPLHF
J: TRBJ2-2; V: TRBV7-3; D: NA; size: few; DNA: TGTGCCAGCAGCCCCCATGGCGGGAACACCGGGGAGCTGTTTTTT; CDR3: CASSPHGGNTGELFF
J: TRBJ1-1; V: TRBV20-1; D: NA; size: NA; DNA: TGCAGTACTGGAGGGGGTCTAGGGACTGAAGCTTTCTTT; CDR3: CSTGGGLGTEAFF
J: TRBJ2-1; V: TRBV20-1; D: NA; size: NA; DNA: TGCAGTGCTAGTGATCTATACTCCTACAATGAGCAGTTCTTC; CDR3: CSASDLYSYNEQFF
J: TRBJ2-1; V: TRBV29-1; D: NA; size: many; DNA: TGCAGCGTCGAACGGAGTTACAATGAGCAGTTCTTC; CDR3: CSVERSYNEQFF
J: TRBJ2-7; V: TRBV14; D: TRBD2; size: NA; DNA: TGTGCCAGCAGTCTACTAGCGGGAGGAGGCTACGAGCAGTACTTC; CDR3: CASSLLAGGGYEQYF
J: TRBJ2-7; V: TRBV9; D: TRBD1; size: few; DNA: TGTGCCAGCAGCCCCAGTACAGGGGGCTACTACGAGCAGTACTTC; CDR3: CASSPSTGGYYEQYF
J: TRBJ1-1; V: TRBV7-6; D: NA; size: NA; DNA: TGTGCCAGCAGCTTCTCCCGGGCCGCTGAAGCTTTCTTT; CDR3: CASSFSRAAEAFF
J: TRBJ2-1; V: TRBV24-1; D: NA; size: NA; DNA: TGTGCCACCAGTAAAGCGGGACAGCAAGAGCAGTTCTTC; CDR3: CATSKAGQQEQFF
J: TRBJ2-7; V: TRBV5-5; D: TRBD1; size: few; DNA: TGTGCCAGCACCACCGGGACAGGGGTGGGAGAGCAGTACTTC; CDR3: CASTTGTGVGEQYF
J: TRBJ1-5; V: TRBV6-1; D: NA; size: NA; DNA: TGTGCCAGCAGTGAAGCTCCCCATCGCGCGTCAGATAGCAATCAGCCCCAGCATTTT; CDR3: CASSEAPHRASDSNQPQHF
J: TRBJ2-7; V: TRBV27; D: NA; size: NA; DNA: TGTGCCAGCAGTTTATCGGGAGTGATTTCCTACGAGCAGTACTTC; CDR3: CASSLSGVISYEQYF
J: TRBJ2-1; V: TRBV6-5; D: TRBD2; size: few; DNA: TGTGCCAGCAGTTACTCCGGACTAGAGGTAGTTGAGCAGTTCTTC; CDR3: CASSYSGLEVVEQFF
J: TRBJ2-1; V: TRBV2; D: NA; size: NA; DNA: TGTGCCAGCAGTGAACCACGCCTTTCTGGGGATGAGCAGTTCTTC; CDR3: CASSEPRLSGDEQFF
J: TRBJ1-1; V: TRBV28; D: NA; size: NA; DNA: TGTGCCAGCAGTCGCCGGGTAGGGAACACTGAAGCTTTCTTT; CDR3: CASSRRVGNTEAFF
J: TRBJ1-1; V: TRBV3-1; D: TRBD1; size: NA; DNA: TGTGCCAGCAGCCCCACGGACAGGGGGCTTACTGAAGCTTTCTTT; CDR3: CASSPTDRGLTEAFF
J: TRBJ2-7; V: TRBV2; D: NA; size: NA; DNA: TGTGCCAGCGGGCACAGGGCTTACGAGCAGTACTTC; CDR3: CASGHRAYEQYF
J: TRBJ2-1; V: TRBV20-1; D: TRBD1; size: NA; DNA: TGCAGTGCCCTGGACAGGGTTGGCTACAATGGGCAGTTCTTC; CDR3: CSALDRVGYNGQFF
J: TRBJ2-5; V: TRBV3-1; D: NA; size: few; DNA: TGTGCCAGCAGCCAGCCCTGGACTTCCTTGGAGACCCAGTACTTC; CDR3: CASSQPWTSLETQYF
J: TRBJ2-3; V: TRBV27; D: NA; size: NA; DNA: TGTGCCAGCAGTTCCTATGGCCCGAGCACAGATACGCAGTATTTT; CDR3: CASSSYGPSTDTQYF
J: TRBJ2-7; V: TRBV9; D: TRBD1; size: few; DNA: TGTGCCAGCAGCGTAGAAGGGACAGCCTCCTACGAGCAGTACTTC; CDR3: CASSVEGTASYEQYF
J: TRBJ1-5; V: TRBV10-2; D: NA; size: few; DNA: TGCGCCAGCAGTGAGTCCGATAGGGGCAATCAGCCCCAGCATTTT; CDR3: CASSESDRGNQPQHF
J: TRBJ2-7; V: TRBV3-1; D: TRBD2; size: NA; DNA: TGTGCCAGCAGCCAGGGTACGGCTAGCGGTCCGTACGAGCAGTACTTC; CDR3: CASSQGTASGPYEQYF
J: TRBJ2-7; V: TRBV29-1; D: TRBD1; size: many; DNA: TGCAGCGCCCTTGGACAGGCCGCCTACGAGCAGTACTTC; CDR3: CSALGQAAYEQYF
J: TRBJ1-2; V: TRBV13; D: NA; size: many; DNA: TGTGCCAGCAGCACCCAGGGTGGGTATGGCTACACCTTC; CDR3: CASSTQGGYGYTF
J: TRBJ2-7; V: TRBV28; D: TRBD1; size: few; DNA: TGTGCCAGCAGTTTATGGGGACCGGGACAGGGGGCCTACGAGCAGTACTTC; CDR3: CASSLWGPGQGAYEQYF
J: TRBJ2-3; V: TRBV20-1; D: NA; size: few; DNA: TGCAGTGCTCTCGCTTTGGCCCTTAGCGGACGCACAGATACGCAGTATTTT; CDR3: CSALALALSGRTDTQYF
J: TRBJ2-1; V: TRBV28; D: TRBD2; size: NA; DNA: TGTGCCAGCACCCCTACCGGGAGGTTCTACAATGAGCAGTTCTTC; CDR3: CASTPTGRFYNEQFF
J: TRBJ2-1; V: TRBV20-1; D: NA; size: few; DNA: TGCAGTGCTAGAGATATTCAGGACTCCTACAATGAGCAGTTCTTC; CDR3: CSARDIQDSYNEQFF
J: TRBJ2-7; V: TRBV30; D: NA; size: NA; DNA: TGTGCCTGGACTGTTACAAACGAGCAGTACTTC; CDR3: CAWTVTNEQYF